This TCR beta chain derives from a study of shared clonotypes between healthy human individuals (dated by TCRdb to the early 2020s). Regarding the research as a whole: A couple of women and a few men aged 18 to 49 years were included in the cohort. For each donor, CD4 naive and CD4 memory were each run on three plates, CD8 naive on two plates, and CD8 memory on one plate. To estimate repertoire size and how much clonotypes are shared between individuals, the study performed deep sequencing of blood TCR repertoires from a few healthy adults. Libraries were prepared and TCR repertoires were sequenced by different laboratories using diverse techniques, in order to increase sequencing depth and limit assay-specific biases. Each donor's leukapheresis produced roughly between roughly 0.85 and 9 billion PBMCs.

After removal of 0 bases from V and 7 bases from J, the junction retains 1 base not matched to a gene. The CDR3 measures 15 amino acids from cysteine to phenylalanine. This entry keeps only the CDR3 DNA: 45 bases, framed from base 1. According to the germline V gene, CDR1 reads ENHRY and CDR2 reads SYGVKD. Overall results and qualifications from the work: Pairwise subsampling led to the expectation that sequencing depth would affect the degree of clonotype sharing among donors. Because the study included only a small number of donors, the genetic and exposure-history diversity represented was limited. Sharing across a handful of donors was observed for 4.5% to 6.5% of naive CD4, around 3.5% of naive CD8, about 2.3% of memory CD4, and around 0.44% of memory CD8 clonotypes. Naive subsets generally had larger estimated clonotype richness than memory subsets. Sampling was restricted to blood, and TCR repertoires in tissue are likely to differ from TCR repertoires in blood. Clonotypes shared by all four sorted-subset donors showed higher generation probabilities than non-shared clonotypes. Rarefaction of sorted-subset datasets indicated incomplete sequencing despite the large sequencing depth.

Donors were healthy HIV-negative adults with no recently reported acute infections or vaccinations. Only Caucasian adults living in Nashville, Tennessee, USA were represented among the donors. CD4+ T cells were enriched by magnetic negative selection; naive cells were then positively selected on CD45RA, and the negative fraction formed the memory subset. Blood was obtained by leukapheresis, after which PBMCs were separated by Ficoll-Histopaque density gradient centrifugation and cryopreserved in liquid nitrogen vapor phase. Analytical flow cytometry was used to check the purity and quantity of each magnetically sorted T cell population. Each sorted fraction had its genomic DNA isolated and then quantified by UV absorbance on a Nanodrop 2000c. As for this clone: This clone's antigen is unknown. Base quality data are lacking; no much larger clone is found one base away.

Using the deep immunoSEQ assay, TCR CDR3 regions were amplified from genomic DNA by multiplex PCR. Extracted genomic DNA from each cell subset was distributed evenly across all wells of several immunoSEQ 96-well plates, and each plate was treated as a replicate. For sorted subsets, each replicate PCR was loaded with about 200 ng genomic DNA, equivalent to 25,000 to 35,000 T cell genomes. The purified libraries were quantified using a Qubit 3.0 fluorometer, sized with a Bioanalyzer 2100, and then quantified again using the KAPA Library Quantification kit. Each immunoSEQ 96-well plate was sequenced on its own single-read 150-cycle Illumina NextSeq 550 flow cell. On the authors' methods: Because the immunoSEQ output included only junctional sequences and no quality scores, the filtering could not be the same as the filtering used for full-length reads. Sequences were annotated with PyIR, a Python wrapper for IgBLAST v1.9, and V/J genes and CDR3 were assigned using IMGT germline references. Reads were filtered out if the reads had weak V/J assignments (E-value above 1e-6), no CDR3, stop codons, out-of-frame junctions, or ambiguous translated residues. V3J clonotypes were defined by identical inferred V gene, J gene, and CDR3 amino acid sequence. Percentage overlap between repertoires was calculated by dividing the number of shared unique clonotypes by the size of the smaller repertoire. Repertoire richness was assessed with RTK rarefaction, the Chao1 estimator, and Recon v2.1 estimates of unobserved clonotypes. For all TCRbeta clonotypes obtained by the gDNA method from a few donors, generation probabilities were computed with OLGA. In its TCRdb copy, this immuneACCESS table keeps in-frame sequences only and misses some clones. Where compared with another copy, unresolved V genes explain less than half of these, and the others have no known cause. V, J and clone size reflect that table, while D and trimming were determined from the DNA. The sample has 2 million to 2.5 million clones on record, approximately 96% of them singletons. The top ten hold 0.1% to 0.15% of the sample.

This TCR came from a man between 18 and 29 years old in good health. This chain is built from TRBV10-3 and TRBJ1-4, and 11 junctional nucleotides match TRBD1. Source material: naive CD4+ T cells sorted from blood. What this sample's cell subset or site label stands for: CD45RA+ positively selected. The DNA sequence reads TGTGCCATCAGTGAGTCGGACAGGGGGCGTGAAAAACTGTTTTTT. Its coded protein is CAISESDRGREKLFF.